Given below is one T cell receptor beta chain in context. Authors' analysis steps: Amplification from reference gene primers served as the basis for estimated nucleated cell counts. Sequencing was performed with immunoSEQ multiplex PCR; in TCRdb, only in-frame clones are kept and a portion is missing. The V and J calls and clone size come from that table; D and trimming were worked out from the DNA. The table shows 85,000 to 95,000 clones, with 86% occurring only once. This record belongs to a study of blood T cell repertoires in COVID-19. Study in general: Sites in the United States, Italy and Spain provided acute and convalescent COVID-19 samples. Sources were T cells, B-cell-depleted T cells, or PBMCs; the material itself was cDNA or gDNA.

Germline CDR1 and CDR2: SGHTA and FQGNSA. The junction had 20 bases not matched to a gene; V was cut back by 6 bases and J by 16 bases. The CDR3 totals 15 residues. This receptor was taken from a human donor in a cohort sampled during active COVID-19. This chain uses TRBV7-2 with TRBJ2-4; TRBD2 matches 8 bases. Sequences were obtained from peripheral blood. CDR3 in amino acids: CASSIGGTRAPPGYF. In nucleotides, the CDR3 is TGTGCCAGCAGTATAGGCGGGACTAGGGCCCCCCCCGGTTACTTC.